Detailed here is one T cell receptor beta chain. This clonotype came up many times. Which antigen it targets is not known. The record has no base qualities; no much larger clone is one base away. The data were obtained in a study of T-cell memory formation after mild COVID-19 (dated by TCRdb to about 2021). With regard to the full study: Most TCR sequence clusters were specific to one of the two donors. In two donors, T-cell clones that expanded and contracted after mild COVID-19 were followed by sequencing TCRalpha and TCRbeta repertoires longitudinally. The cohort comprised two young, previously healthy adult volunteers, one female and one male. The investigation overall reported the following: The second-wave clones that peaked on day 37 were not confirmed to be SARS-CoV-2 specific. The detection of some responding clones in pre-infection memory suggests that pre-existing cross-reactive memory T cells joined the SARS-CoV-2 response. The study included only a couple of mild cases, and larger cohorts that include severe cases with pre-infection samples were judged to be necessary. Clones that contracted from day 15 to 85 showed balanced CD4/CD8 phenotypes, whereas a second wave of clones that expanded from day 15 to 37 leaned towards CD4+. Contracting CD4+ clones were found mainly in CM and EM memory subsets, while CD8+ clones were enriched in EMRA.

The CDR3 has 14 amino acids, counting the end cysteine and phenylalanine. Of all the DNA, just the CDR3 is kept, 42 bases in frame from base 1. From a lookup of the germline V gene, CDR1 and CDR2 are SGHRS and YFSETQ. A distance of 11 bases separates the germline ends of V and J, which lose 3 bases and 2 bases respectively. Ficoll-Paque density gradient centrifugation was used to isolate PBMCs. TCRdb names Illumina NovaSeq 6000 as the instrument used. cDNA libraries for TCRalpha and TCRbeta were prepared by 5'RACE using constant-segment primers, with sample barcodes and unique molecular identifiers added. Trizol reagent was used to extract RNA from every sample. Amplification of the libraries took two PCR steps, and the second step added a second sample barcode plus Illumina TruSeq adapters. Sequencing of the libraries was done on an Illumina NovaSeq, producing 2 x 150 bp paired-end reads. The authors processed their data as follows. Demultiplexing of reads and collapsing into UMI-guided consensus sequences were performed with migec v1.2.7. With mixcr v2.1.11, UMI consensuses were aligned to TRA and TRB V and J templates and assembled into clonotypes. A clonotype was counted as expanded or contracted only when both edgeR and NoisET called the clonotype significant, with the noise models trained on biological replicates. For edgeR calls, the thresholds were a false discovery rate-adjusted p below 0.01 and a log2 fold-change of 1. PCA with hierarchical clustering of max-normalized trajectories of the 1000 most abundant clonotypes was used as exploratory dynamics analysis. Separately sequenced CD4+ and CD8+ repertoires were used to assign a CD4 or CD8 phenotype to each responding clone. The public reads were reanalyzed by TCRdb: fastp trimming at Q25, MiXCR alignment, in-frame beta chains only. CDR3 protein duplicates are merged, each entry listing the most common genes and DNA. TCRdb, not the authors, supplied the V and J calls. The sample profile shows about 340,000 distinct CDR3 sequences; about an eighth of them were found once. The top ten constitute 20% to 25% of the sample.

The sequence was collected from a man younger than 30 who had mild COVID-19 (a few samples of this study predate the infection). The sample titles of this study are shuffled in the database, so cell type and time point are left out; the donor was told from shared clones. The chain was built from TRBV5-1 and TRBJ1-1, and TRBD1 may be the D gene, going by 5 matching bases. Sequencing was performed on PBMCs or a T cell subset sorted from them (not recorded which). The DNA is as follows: TGCGCCAGCAGCTCGACAGCGTCAAACACTGAAGCTTTCTTT. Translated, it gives CASSSTASNTEAFF.